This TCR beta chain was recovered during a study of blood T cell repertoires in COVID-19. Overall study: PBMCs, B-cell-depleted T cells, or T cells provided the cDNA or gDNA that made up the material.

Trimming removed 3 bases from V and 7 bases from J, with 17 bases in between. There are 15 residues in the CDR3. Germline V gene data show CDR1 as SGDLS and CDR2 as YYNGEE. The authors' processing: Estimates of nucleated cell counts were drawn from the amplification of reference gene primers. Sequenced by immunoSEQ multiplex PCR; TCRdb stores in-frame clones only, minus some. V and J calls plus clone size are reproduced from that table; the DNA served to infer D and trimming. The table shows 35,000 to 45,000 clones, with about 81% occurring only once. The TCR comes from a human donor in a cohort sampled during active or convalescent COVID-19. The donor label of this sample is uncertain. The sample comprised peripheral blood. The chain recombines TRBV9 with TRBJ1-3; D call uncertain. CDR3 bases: TGTGCCAGCAGCGCCCAACAAGCGGGGATGAACACCATATATTTT. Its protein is CASSAQQAGMNTIYF.